The text below deals with one T cell receptor beta chain. These data originate in a study of patients and donors after allogeneic stem cell transplantation. Each CDR3 protein gets one entry after TCRdb re-called the RT-PCR reads with MiXCR. The table shows tens of thousands of distinct CDR3 sequences, with about 30% occurring only once. Per the germline V gene, CDR1 is DFQATT and CDR2 is SNEGSKA (reference sequence). The CDR3 runs 17 residues. V shed 2 bases and J shed 13 bases, with 30 bases lying between them. This chain joins TRBV20-1 and TRBJ2-1, with D possibly being TRBD2 (6 bases). The clonotype comes from a human donor who was either an allogeneic HSCT recipient or a stem cell or donor lymphocyte infusion donor (not recorded which). It is not recorded whose cells these are; they may come from a transplant donor. The sample comprised blood, either unsorted or a sorted T cell fraction (not recorded which). The CDR3 nucleotides are TGCAGTGCTAGACGCTCTAGGGGTCCCTTACCGCGCGCGGGACAGTTCTTC. Protein product: CSARRSRGPLPRAGQFF.